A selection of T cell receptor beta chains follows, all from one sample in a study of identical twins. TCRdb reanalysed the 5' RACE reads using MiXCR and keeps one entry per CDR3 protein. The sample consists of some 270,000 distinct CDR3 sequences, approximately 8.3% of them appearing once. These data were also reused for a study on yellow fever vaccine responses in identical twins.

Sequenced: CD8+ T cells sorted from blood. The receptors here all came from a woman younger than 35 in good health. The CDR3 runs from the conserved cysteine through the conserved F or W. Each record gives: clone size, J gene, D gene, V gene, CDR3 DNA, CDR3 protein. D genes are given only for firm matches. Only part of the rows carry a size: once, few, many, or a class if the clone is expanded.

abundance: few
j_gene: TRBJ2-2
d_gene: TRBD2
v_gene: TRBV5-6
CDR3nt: TGTGCCAGCAGCCCCAGGTTGCTAGCGGGGGGCATTAACACCGGGGAGCTGTTTTTT
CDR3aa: CASSPRLLAGGINTGELFF

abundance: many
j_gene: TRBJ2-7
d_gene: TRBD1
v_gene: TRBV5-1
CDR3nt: TGCGCCAGCAGCTGGGGGACAGGTTCCTACGAGCAGTACTTC
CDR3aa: CASSWGTGSYEQYF

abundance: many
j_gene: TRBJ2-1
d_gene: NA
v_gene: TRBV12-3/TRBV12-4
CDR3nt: TGTGCCAGCAGCACCGGGATTAGCTCCTACAATGAGCAGTTCTTC
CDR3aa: CASSTGISSYNEQFF

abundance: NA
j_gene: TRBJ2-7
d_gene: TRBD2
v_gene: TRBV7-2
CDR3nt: TGTGCCAGCAGCTTCGATAACGGGGGGATCAACGAGCAGTACTTC
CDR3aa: CASSFDNGGINEQYF

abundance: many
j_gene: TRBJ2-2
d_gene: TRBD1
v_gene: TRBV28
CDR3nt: TGTGCCAGCAGCCCCGGGACAGGCTTAATCCGGGAGCTGTTTTTT
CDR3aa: CASSPGTGLIRELFF

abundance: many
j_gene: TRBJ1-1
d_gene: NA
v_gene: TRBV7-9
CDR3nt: TGTGCCAGCAGCCCGAGCACTGAAGCTTTCTTT
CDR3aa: CASSPSTEAFF

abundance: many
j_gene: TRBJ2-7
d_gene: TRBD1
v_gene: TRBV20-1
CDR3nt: TGCAGTGCTTACCCGGGACAGGGTTTCAACGAGCAGTACTTC
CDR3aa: CSAYPGQGFNEQYF

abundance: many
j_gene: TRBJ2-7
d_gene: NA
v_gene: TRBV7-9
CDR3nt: TGTGCCAGCAGCCTCCGGGACAACTCCTACGAGCAGTACTTC
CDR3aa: CASSLRDNSYEQYF

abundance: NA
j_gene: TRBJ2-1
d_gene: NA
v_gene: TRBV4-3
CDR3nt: TGCGCCAGCAGCCCCGAGATCGGACTAGGGGGCAATGAGCAGTTCTTC
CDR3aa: CASSPEIGLGGNEQFF

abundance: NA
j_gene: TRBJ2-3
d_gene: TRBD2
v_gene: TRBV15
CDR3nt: TGTGCCACCGGACTAGCGGGCCCCGGGGATACGCAGTATTTT
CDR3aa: CATGLAGPGDTQYF